The rows below give T cell receptor beta chains drawn from one sample of a study of T cell responses to AZD1222 COVID-19 vaccine. Sequencing used immunoSEQ multiplex PCR; TCRdb keeps in-frame clones, though not all of them. Of some 98,000 clones in the sample, about 88% are singletons; the top ten hold about 16%. The sequencing used peripheral blood, collected 28 days after the second AZD1222 dose. These receptors came from an adult who received the AZD1222 COVID-19 vaccine. The CDR3 runs from the conserved cysteine through the conserved F or W. Fields, in order: V gene, clone size, CDR3 protein. Clone size appears in some rows only: once, few, many, or a class for an expanded clone.

TRBV5-1	-	CASSSRGSSVLTGEQYF
TRBV19	-	CASSIGGEPNEKLFF
TRBV9	-	CASSVGGAGYEQYF
TRBV6-5	-	CASMRGTEAFF
TRBV7-2	-	CASSFGRPGVIQYF
TRBV4-2	-	CASSPPGRNNEKLFF
TRBV30	once	CAWSPAYSNQPQHF
TRBV6-1	-	CASSEIYEQYF
TRBV5-8	-	CASSLAGGAVQETQYF
TRBV10-1	-	CASSDAGASYEQYF
TRBV10-3	-	CAITPSRAQNEQFF
TRBV2	-	CASSLASSQHF
TRBV5-1	few	CASSLVVAGYQETQYF
TRBV5-1	-	CASSSPTGLGEKLFF
TRBV18	-	CASSPRDRGTDTQYF
TRBV7-8	-	CASSPRGDGYTF
TRBV18	-	CASSPVTANTEAFF
TRBV6-5	-	CASSPGTGGVGELFF
TRBV11-2	-	CASSLMGTGEGEQFF
TRBV9	few	CASSVDASPNTEAFF
TRBV29-1	-	CSVGSLADTQYF
TRBV30	-	CAWARSSYEQYF
TRBV5-6	-	CASSLAPGSGNTIYF
TRBV19	-	CASSIVTTSGSGEQFF
TRBV7-8	-	CASSLAGVNTEAFF
TRBV25-1	-	CASQPLPGQATDTQYF
TRBV5-1	-	CASSLGLTYEQYF
TRBV7-9	-	CASSLVGFHDEQFF
TRBV29-1	few	CSVESRTVHYGYTF
TRBV3-1/TRBV3-2	-	CASSLSGTTHQETQYF
TRBV19	few	CASSIGSAAYGYTF